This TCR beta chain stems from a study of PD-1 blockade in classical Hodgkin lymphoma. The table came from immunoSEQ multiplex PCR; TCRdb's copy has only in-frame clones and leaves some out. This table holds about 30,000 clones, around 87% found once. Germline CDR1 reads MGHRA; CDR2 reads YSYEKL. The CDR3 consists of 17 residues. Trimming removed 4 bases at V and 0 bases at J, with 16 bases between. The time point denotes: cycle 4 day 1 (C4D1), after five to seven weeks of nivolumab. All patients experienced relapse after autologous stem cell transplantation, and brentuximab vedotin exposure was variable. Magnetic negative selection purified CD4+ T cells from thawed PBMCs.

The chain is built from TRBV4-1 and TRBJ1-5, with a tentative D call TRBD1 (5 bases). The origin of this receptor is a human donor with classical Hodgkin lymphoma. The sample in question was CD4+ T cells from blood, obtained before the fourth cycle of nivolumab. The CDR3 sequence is CASSLGQGRGSNQPQHF. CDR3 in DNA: TGCGCCAGCAGCCTGGGGCAGGGAAGAGGTAGCAATCAGCCCCAGCATTTT.